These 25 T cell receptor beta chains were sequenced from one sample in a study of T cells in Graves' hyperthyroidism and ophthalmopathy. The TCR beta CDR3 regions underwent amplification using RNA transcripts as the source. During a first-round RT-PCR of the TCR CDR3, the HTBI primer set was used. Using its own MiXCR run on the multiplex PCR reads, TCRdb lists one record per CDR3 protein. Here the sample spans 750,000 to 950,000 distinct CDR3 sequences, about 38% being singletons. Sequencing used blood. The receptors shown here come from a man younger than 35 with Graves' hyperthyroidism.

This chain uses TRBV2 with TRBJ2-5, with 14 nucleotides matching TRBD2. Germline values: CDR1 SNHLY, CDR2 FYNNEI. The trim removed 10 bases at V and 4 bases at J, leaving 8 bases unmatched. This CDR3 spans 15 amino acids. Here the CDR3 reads CAIRPGTSGGETQYF. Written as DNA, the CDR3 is TGTGCCATCAGACCCGGGACTAGCGGGGGAGAGACCCAGTACTTC.

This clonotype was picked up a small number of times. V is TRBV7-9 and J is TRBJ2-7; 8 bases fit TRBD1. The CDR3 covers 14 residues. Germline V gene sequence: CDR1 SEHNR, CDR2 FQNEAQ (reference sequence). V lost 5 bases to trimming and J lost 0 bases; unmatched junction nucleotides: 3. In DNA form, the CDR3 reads TGTGCCAGCAGCGAACAGGGGGTCTCCTACGAGCAGTACTTC. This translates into CASSEQGVSYEQYF.

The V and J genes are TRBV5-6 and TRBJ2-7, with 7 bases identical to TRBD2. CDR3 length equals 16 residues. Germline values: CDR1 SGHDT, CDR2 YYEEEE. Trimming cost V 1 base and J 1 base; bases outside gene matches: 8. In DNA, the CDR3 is TGTGCCAGCAGCTTGTACGTGGGGACTATGTCCTACGAGCAGTACTTC. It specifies CASSLYVGTMSYEQYF.

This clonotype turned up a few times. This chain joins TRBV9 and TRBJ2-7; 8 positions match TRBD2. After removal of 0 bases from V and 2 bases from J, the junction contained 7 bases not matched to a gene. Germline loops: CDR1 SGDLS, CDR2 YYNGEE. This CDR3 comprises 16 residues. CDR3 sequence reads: CASSVAPTSETYEQYF. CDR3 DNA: TGTGCCAGCAGCGTAGCTCCGACTAGCGAAACCTACGAGCAGTACTTC.

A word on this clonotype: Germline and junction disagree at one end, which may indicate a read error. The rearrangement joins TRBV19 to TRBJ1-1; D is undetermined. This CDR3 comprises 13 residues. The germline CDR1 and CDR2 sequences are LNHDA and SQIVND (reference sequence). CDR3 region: CASSVGSNTEALF. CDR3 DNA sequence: TGTGCCAGTAGTGTGGGCTCCAACACTGAAGCTTTGTTT.

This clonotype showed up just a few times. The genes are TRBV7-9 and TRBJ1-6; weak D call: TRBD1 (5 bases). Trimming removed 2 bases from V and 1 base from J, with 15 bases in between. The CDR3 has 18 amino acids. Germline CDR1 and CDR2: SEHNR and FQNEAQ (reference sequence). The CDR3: CASSLLPRGSSYNSPLHF. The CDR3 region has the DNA TGTGCCAGCAGCTTATTACCCCGGGGCAGTTCCTATAATTCACCCCTCCACTTT. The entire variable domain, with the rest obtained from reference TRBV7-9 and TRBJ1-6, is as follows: DTGVSQNPRHKITKRGQNVTFRCDPISEHNRLYWYRQTLGQGPEFLTYFQNEAQLEKSRLLSDRFSAERPKGSFSTLEIQRTEQGDSAMYLCASSLLPRGSSYNSPLHFGNGTRLTVT.

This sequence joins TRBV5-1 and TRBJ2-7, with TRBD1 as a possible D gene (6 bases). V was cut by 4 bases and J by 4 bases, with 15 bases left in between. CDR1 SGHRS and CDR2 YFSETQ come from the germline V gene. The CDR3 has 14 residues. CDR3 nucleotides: TGCGCCAGCAGCCCGGCTGGGGGCCTATACGAGCAGTACTTC. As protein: CASSPAGGLYEQYF.

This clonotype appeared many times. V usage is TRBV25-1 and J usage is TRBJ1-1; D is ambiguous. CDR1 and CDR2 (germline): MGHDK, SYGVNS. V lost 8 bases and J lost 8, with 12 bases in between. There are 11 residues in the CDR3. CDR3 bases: TGTGCCAGCGATCTCCATGGCGAAGCTTTCTTT. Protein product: CASDLHGEAFF.

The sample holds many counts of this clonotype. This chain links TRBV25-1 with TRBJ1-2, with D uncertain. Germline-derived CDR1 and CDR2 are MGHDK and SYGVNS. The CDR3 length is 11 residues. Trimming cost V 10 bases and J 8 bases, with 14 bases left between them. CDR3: CATHTSGGYTF. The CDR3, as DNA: TGTGCCACCCACACGTCGGGGGGCTACACCTTC.

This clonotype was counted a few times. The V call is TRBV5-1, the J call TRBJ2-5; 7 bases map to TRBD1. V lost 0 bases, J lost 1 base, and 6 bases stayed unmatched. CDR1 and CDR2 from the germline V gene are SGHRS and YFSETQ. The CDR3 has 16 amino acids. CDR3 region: CASSLGTGPTQETQYF. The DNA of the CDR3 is TGCGCCAGCAGCTTGGGGACAGGACCTACCCAAGAGACCCAGTACTTC.

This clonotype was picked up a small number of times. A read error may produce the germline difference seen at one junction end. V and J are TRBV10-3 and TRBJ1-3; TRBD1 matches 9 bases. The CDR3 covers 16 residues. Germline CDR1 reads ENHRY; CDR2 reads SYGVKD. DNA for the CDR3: TGTGCCAGCAGTTACGGGACAGGGTTCCCTGGAAACACCATATATTTT. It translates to CASSYGTGFPGNTIYF.

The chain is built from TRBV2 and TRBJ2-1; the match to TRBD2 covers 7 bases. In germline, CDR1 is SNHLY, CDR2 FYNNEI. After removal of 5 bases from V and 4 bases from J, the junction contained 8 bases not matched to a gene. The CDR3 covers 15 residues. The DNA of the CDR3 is TGTGCCAGCAGTTTTAGCGGGTCCCCTTACAATGAGCAGTTCTTC. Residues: CASSFSGSPYNEQFF.

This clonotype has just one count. The DNA of the CDR3 is TGTGCCAGCAATAGCGAGTATGGGACAGCGGGCAATCAGCCCCAGCATTTT. Translating gives CASNSEYGTAGNQPQHF. This chain joins TRBV19 and TRBJ1-5, with TRBD1 identical over 7 bases. Per germline, CDR1 LNHDA and CDR2 SQIVND (reference sequence). Losses at the gene ends were 9 bases for V and 2 bases for J; bases not matched to a gene: 16. CDR3 length equals 17 residues.

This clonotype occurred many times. The CDR3 nucleotides read TGCAGTGCTAGAAGCGGGGACTACGAGCAGTACTTC. It is translated as CSARSGDYEQYF. The chain employs TRBV20-1 and TRBJ2-7, with 7 bases fitting TRBD2. Germline V CDR1 and CDR2: DFQATT, SNEGSKA (reference sequence). V was pared by 2 bases and J by 3 bases, with 1 base of the junction left unmatched. CDR3 length: 12 amino acids.

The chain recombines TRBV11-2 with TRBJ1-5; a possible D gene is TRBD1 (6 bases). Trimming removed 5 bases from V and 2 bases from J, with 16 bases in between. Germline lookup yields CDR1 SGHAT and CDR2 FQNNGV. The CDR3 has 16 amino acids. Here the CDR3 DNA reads TGTGCCAGCAGCCCCGGCCGGGACACCCGCAATCAGCCCCAGCATTTT. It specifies CASSPGRDTRNQPQHF.

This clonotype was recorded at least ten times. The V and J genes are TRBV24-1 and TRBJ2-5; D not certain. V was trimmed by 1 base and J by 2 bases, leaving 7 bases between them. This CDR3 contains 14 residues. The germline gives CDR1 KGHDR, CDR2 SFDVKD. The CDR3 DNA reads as TGTGCCACCAGTGATTTCTCTGGGCAAGAGACCCAGTACTTC. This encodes CATSDFSGQETQYF.

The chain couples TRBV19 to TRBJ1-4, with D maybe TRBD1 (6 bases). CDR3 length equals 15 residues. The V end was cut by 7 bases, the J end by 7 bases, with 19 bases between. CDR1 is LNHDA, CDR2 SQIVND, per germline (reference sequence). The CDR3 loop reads CASTERGGSAEKLFF. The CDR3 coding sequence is TGTGCCAGTACCGAGAGGGGGGGATCGGCTGAAAAACTGTTTTTT. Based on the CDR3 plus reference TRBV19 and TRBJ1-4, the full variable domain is DGGITQSPKYLFRKEGQNVTLSCEQNLNHDAMYWYRQDPGQGLRLIYYSQIVNDFQKGDIAEGYSVSREKKESFPLTVTSAQKNPTAFYLCASTERGGSAEKLFFGSGTQLSVL.

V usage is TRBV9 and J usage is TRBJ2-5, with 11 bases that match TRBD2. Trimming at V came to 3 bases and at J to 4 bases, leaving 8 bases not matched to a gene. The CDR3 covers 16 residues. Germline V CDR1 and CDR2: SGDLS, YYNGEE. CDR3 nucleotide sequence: TGTGCCAGCAGCGGCCGAATAGCGGGAGGGGGAGAGACCCAGTACTTC. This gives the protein CASSGRIAGGGETQYF. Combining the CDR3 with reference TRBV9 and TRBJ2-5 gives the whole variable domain DSGVTQTPKHLITATGQRVTLRCSPRSGDLSVYWYQQSLDQGLQFLIQYYNGEERAKGNILERFSAQQFPDLHSELNLSSLELGDSALYFCASSGRIAGGGETQYFGPGTRLLVL.

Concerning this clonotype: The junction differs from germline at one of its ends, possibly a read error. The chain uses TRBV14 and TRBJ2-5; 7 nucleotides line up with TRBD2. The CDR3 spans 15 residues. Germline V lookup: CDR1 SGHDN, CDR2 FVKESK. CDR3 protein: CASNQVPGRGETQYF. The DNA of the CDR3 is TGTGCCAGCAACCAAGTGCCGGGGAGGGGAGAGACCCAGTACTTC.

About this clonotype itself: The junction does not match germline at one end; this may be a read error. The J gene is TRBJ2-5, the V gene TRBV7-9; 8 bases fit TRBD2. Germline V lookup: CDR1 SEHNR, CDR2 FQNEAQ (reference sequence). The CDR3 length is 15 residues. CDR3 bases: TGTGCCAGCAGCCCCCGGACTAGCCGAGGAGAGACCCGGTACTTC. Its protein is CASSPRTSRGETRYF.

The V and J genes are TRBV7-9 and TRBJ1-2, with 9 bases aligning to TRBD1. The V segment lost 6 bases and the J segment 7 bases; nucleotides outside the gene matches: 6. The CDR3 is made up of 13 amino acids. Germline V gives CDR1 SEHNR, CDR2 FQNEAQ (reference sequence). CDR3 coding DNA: TGTGCCAGCAGTACCGGGACAGGGTTTGGCTACACCTTC. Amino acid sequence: CASSTGTGFGYTF.

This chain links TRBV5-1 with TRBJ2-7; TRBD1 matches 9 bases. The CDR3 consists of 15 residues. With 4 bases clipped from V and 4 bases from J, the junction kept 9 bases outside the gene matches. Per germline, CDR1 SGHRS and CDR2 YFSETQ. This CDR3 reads CASSPPLQGAYEQYF. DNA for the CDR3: TGCGCCAGCAGCCCACCACTACAGGGGGCTTACGAGCAGTACTTC.

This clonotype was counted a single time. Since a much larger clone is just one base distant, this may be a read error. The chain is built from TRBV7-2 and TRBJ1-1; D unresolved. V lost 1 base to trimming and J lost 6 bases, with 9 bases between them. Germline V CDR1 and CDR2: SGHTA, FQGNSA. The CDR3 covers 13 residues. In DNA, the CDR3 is TGTGCCAGCAGCTTAGATCCAGGCCCTGAAGCTTTCTTT. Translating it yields CASSLDPGPEAFF. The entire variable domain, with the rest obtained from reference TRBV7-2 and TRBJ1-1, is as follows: GAGVSQSPSNKVTEKGKDVELRCDPISGHTALYWYRQSLGQGLEFLIYFQGNSAPDKSGLPSDRFSAERTGGSVSTLTIQRTQQEDSAVYLCASSLDPGPEAFFGQGTRLTVV.

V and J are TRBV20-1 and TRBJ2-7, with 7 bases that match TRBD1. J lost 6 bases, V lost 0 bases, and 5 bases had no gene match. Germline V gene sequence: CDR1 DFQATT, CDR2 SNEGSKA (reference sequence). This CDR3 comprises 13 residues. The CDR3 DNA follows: TGCAGTGCTAGAGAGGGGACAGTCCTCGAGCAGTACTTC. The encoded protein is CSAREGTVLEQYF.

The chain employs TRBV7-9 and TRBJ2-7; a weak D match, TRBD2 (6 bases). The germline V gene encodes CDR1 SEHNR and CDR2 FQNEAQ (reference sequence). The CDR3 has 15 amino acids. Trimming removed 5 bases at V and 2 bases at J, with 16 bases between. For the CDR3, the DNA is TGTGCCAGCAGCCCCCCGGAGGGGCTCACCTACGAGCAGTACTTC. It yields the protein CASSPPEGLTYEQYF.